This T cell receptor beta chain was documented in a study of siplizumab effects on memory and regulatory T cells. Study-wide results and caveats: Significantly reduced by siplizumab was the cumulative frequency of alloreactive sequences, namely those traceable to unstimulated CD4+ memory cells.

Looked up from germline, CDR1 is MNHEY and CDR2 is SMNVEV (reference sequence). V dropped 11 bases and J dropped 0 bases, with 20 bases sitting between them. The CDR3 has 17 amino acids. For every sample, about 10^5 TCR templates were assayed. The repertoire was sequenced with immunoSEQ multiplex PCR; TCRdb's copy has only in-frame clones and lacks some. The data contain more than 95,000 clones, approximately 94% of them singletons. Details on this clone: Its antigen is unidentified.

The origin of this receptor is a human donor in good health. The rearrangement joins TRBV27 to TRBJ1-6; tentatively, D is TRBD1 (5 bases). Sequencing input: non-Treg CD4+ T cells sorted from blood. The CDR3 nucleotides are TGTGCCGGTACAGGACTGGGCTACTACTCCTATAATTCACCCCTCCACTTT. It specifies CAGTGLGYYSYNSPLHF.